A single sample is the source of the 11 T cell receptor beta chains below, sequenced in a study of T cells expressing NK-cell markers. TCRdb re-called the 5' RACE reads; one entry per CDR3 protein, DNA not given. The sample table includes 500,000 to 600,000 distinct CDR3 sequences. Sequencing used blood T cells: a sorted CD56 or NKG2C T cell subset, CD4+ or CD8+ T cells, or bulk PBMC T cells (not recorded which). The receptors were sampled from a man between 18 and 35 years old in good health.

The chain joins TRBV7-2 to TRBJ2-1. The germline V gene has CDR1 SGHTA and CDR2 FQGNSA. The CDR3 runs to 15 residues. The CDR3 region is CASRTTGPLYNEQFF.

This sequence joins TRBV7-2 and TRBJ2-1; no DNA is available, so the TRBD1 call from TCRdb remains unchecked. CDR3 length: 18 residues. Per the germline V gene, CDR1 is SGHTA and CDR2 is FQGNSA. CDR3: CASSPGRITSPIGDEQFF.

The rearrangement links TRBV11-2 to TRBJ2-5; the D call of TRBD1 rests on TCRdb alone, since no DNA is present to check it. Germline V CDR1 and CDR2: SGHAT, FQNNGV. The CDR3 is made up of 16 amino acids. The CDR3 protein is CASSRPGATRGETQYF.

The V gene is TRBV29-1, the J gene TRBJ1-5. Per the germline V gene, CDR1 is SQVTM and CDR2 is ANQGSEA. CDR3 length: 13 residues. The chain's CDR3 is CSVEENSNQPQHF.

J is TRBJ2-1 and V is TRBV12-3 or TRBV12-4; the TCRdb D gene call, TRBD1, has no DNA to confirm it. The CDR3 runs to 12 residues. The chain's CDR3 is CASGHSGDEQFF.

This rearrangement joins TRBV9 to TRBJ2-7; TCRdb picks TRBD2, but there is no DNA to check that call. This CDR3 contains 15 residues. The germline CDR1 and CDR2 sequences are SGDLS and YYNGEE. CDR3 in amino acids: CASSRTGTSDSEQYF.

The chain links TRBV10-3 to TRBJ1-4; the TCRdb call, TRBD1, lacks DNA for checking. Germline V gene sequence: CDR1 ENHRY, CDR2 SYGVKD. The CDR3 is 14 residues long. The CDR3 sequence is CAISGTSTNEKLFF.

The gene calls are TRBV12-5 and TRBJ2-1; the D call from TCRdb, TRBD1, cannot be confirmed without DNA. CDR1 is LGHNT, CDR2 FRNRAP, per germline. The CDR3 length is 16 residues. The CDR3 here is CASGGGQGRSYNEQFF.

This chain uses TRBV12-3 or TRBV12-4 with TRBJ2-5; absent DNA, TCRdb's TRBD1 call cannot be checked. The CDR3 extends over 18 amino acids. The CDR3 here is CASSSPGQGHFPQETQYF.

The chain couples TRBV29-1 to TRBJ2-2; TCRdb selects TRBD2, and the lack of DNA leaves this call unchecked. The CDR3 is 15 amino acids. The germline V gene encodes CDR1 SQVTM and CDR2 ANQGSEA. The CDR3 loop reads CSVAEGLSLAGELFF.

The chain has TRBV9 and TRBJ2-7; TCRdb indicates TRBD1, and absent DNA this call remains unverified. Germline lookup yields CDR1 SGDLS and CDR2 YYNGEE. This CDR3 has 15 amino acids. The CDR3: CASSATNRDPYEQYF.